This T cell receptor beta chain was sequenced during a study of T cells in Graves' hyperthyroidism and ophthalmopathy. Overall study results and limits: A model of 13 V-J features distinguished ophthalmopathy from stable hyperthyroidism. Before onset, ophthalmopathy was predicted by the model a median about 6.2 months earlier.

Not enrolled were patients with uncontrolled infection, other autoimmune disease, pregnancy or lactation. The diagnoses drew upon clinical symptoms, serum thyroxine and TRAb, thyroid ultrasound and orbital computed tomography. Germline CDR1 is SGHRS and CDR2 is YFSETQ. The CDR3 is made up of 13 amino acids. Trimming stripped 2 bases from V and 7 bases from J, with 12 bases between. RNA transcripts served as the template for amplifying TCR beta CDR3 regions. HTBI primers were the set used in a first-round RT-PCR of the TCR CDR3. TCRdb re-analysed the multiplex PCR reads in MiXCR, keeping a single row per CDR3 protein. The sample has 700,000 or so distinct CDR3 sequences; roughly 15% are singletons. Regarding this clonotype: Antigen unknown.

J is TRBJ2-5 and V is TRBV5-1; D may match TRBD1 or TRBD2 (5 bases each). The specimen was blood. The TCR comes from a woman aged 45-65 years with Graves' ophthalmopathy. The CDR3 DNA is TGCGCCAGCAGCTTTAGGGACCGTGGGACCCAGTACTTC. Amino acids: CASSFRDRGTQYF. Supplemented by reference TRBV5-1 and TRBJ2-5, the full variable domain reads KAGVTQTPRYLIKTRGQQVTLSCSPISGHRSVSWYQQTPGQGLQFLFEYFSETQRNKGNFPGRFSGRQFSNSRSEMNVSTLELGDSALYLCASSFRDRGTQYFGPGTRLLVL.